This T cell receptor beta chain was retrieved from a study of human thymus T cells. Germline V lookup: CDR1 SGHRS, CDR2 YFSETQ. V shed 1 base and J 3 bases; nucleotides not matched to a gene: 12. The CDR3 is made up of 17 amino acids. Only four of the eight donors provided an approximately 0.45-1 mL blood sample. Blood DNA came from all available leukocytes, not a fixed cell number. TCRdb's copy holds only in-frame clones and misses some; the assay was immunoSEQ multiplex PCR. The profile shows about 46,000 clones, approximately 95% of them singletons. The chain joins TRBV5-1 to TRBJ2-7; the match to TRBD2 covers 8 bases. This receptor was taken from a girl less than two years old with a congenital heart defect but otherwise immunologically healthy. The specimen sequenced was blood. This chain's CDR3 is CASSLLSAGEKGYEQYF. The CDR3 DNA reads as TGCGCCAGCAGCTTGTTGTCAGCGGGAGAAAAGGGCTACGAGCAGTACTTC.